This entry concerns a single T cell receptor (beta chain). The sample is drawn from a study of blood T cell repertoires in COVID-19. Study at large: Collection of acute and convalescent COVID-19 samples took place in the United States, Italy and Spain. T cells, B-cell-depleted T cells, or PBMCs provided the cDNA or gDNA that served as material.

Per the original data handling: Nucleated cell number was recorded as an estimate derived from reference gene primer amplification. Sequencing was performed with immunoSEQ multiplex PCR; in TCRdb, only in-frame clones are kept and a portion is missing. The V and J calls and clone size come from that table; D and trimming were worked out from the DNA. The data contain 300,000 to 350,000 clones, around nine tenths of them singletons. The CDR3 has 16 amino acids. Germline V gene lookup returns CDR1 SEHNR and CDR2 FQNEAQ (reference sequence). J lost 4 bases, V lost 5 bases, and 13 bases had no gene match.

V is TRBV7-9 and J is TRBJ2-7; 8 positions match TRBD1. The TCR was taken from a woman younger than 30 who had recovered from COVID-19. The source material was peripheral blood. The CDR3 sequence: CASSLRPGTGEYEQYV. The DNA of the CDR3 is TGTGCCAGCAGCCTACGCCCCGGGACAGGAGAATACGAGCAGTACGTC.